Presented here are 26 T cell receptor beta chains from one specimen sequenced in a study of T cell repertoires in aging, cancer and after chemotherapy. Multiplex touch-down PCR with TRB-A/B primers amplified rearranged V-D-J TRB sequences. TCRdb passed the multiplex PCR reads through MiXCR, listing each CDR3 protein once. The table records 950 to 1,000 distinct CDR3 sequences, around a quarter of them present only once. Peripheral blood genomic DNA, not sorted cells or RNA, was the template. The specimen sequenced was blood. These TCRs come from a human donor with a solid tumor.

This chain joins TRBV12-3 or TRBV12-4 and TRBJ2-7; 8 bases are shared with TRBD1. V gave up 4 bases and J gave up 6 bases; unmatched junction bases: 5. The CDR3 runs 13 residues. CDR3 coding DNA: TGTGCCAGCAGTTCGACAGGGGTTGGCGAGCAGTACTTC. Protein: CASSSTGVGEQYF.

In its sample, this clonotype is medium-sized (0.01 to 0.1%). The V gene is TRBV7-3, the J gene TRBJ1-2; no clear D gene. CDR3 length equals 15 residues. The germline CDR1 and CDR2 sequences are SGHTA and FQGTGA. With 0 bases removed from V and 3 bases from J, the gap between germline ends came to 11 bases. CDR3 region: CASSLTSDTYYGYTF. The CDR3 coding sequence is TGTGCCAGCAGCTTAACATCAGATACGTACTATGGCTACACCTTC.

The rearrangement uses TRBV14 and TRBJ2-5; D perhaps matches TRBD1 (6 bases). Germline values: CDR1 SGHDN, CDR2 FVKESK. With 6 bases removed from V and 1 base from J, the gap between germline ends came to 9 bases. This CDR3 spans 13 amino acids. In DNA, the CDR3 is TGTGCCAGCAGGGGACAAGGCCAAGAGACCCAGTACTTC. It translates to CASRGQGQETQYF.

By its share, this clonotype is large (0.1 to 1%). In DNA, the CDR3 is TGTGCCAGCAGCCTGGACAGGGGCGTCATCATGAACACTGAAGCTTTCTTT. Its translation: CASSLDRGVIMNTEAFF. The chain links TRBV28 to TRBJ1-1, with 9 nucleotides matching TRBD1. The CDR3 is 17 amino acids. Trimming at V came to 6 bases and at J to 0 bases, leaving 11 bases not matched to a gene. Germline V gene lookup returns CDR1 MDHEN and CDR2 SYDVKM.

The chain employs TRBV20-1 and TRBJ2-7; 7 bases line up with TRBD2. CDR1 is DFQATT, CDR2 SNEGSKA, per germline (reference sequence). Losses at the gene ends were 2 bases for V and 5 bases for J; bases not matched to a gene: 9. This CDR3 is built from 14 residues. Here the CDR3 reads CSARRPGGADEQYF. CDR3 sequence (DNA): TGCAGTGCTAGACGTCCGGGGGGAGCGGACGAGCAGTACTTC.

By sample fraction, this clonotype is large. This chain connects TRBV7-9 to TRBJ1-3, with TRBD1 matching 8 bases. The CDR3 loop spans 15 amino acids. The germline CDR1 and CDR2 sequences are SEHNR and FQNEAQ (reference sequence). With V trimmed by 5 bases and J by 4 bases, 7 bases remained unmatched. In nucleotides, the CDR3 is TGTGCCAGCAGCACAGACGCAGGGGGCGGAAACACCATATATTTT. Amino acids: CASSTDAGGGNTIYF.

This clonotype qualifies as medium-sized (0.01 to 0.1%). J is TRBJ1-5 and V is TRBV12-3 or TRBV12-4; D not resolved. This CDR3 is built from 14 residues. V was trimmed by 1 base and J by 11 bases, leaving 15 bases between them. The CDR3 region is CASSLEQSRRSQHF. CDR3 coding DNA: TGTGCCAGCAGTTTAGAGCAGAGCCGGCGGTCCCAGCATTTT.

By proportion, this clonotype is large. The CDR3 loop reads CASSPGWGDRGDEQYF. The CDR3 DNA is TGTGCCAGCAGCCCTGGTTGGGGGGACAGAGGAGACGAGCAGTACTTC. The chain couples TRBV5-6 to TRBJ2-7; TRBD1 is a possible D gene (7 bases). Germline CDR1 and CDR2: SGHDT and YYEEEE. CDR3 length: 16 residues. V lost 4 bases and J 5 bases, leaving 22 bases between the germline ends.

The chain is built from TRBV7-2 and TRBJ1-5, with D maybe TRBD1 (6 bases). Germline-derived CDR1 and CDR2 are SGHTA and FQGNSA. The CDR3 has 17 residues. The ends were cut back, 5 bases at V and 2 bases at J, with 19 bases in the middle. DNA for the CDR3: TGTGCCAGCAGCCGGGGGGGGCGGGTCAAGGGCAATCAGCCCCAGCATTTT. Its protein product is CASSRGGRVKGNQPQHF.

This clonotype was observed a handful of times. CDR3 nucleotide sequence: TGTGCCAGCGGAGCAAGTCCTACCTCCTACGAGCAGTACTTC. This encodes CASGASPTSYEQYF. This chain uses TRBV27 with TRBJ2-7, with D uncertain. From germline, CDR1 is MNHEY and CDR2 SMNVEV (reference sequence). The CDR3 totals 14 residues. V was trimmed by 8 bases and J by 0 bases, leaving 14 bases between them.

A single count supports this clonotype. Germline and junction disagree at one end, which may indicate a read error. The rearrangement links TRBV5-5 to TRBJ1-1; the D is unclear. The CDR3 sequence is 14 residues long. The germline V gene encodes CDR1 SGHKS and CDR2 YYEKEE (reference sequence). CDR3 amino acids: CASSLGMSWAETFF. The CDR3 DNA sequence: TGCGCCAGCAGCTTGGGGATGTCTTGGGCCGAAACTTTCTTT. The whole variable domain, remainder taken from reference TRBV5-5 and TRBJ1-1, is DAGVTQSPTHLIKTRGQQVTLRCSPISGHKSVSWYQQVLGQGPQFIFQYYEKEERGRGNFPDRFSARQFPNYSSELNVNALLLGDSALYLCASSLGMSWAETFFGQGTRLTVV.

This clonotype is large by share. The chain uses TRBV6-5 and TRBJ2-7; 10 positions match TRBD1. The CDR3 totals 17 residues. Germline V gene data show CDR1 as MNHEY and CDR2 as SVGAGI. V lost 1 base to trimming and J lost 2 bases; unmatched junction nucleotides: 8. The CDR3 region has the DNA TGTGCCAGCAGTTACTGGGGGGGACAGGGGCTCACCTACGAGCAGTACTTC. The encoded protein is CASSYWGGQGLTYEQYF.

This clonotype is labeled large. The chain recombines TRBV5-5 with TRBJ1-2, with unresolved D. CDR1 is SGHKS, CDR2 YYEKEE, per germline (reference sequence). V was trimmed by 1 base and J by 4 bases, leaving 14 bases between them. The CDR3 extends over 15 amino acids. Here the CDR3 DNA reads TGTGCCAGCAGCTTGAATGGGGTACAGTCCTATGGCTACACCTTC. Translated, it gives CASSLNGVQSYGYTF. The full variable domain, completed using reference TRBV5-5 and TRBJ1-2, is DAGVTQSPTHLIKTRGQQVTLRCSPISGHKSVSWYQQVLGQGPQFIFQYYEKEERGRGNFPDRFSARQFPNYSSELNVNALLLGDSALYLCASSLNGVQSYGYTFGSGTRLTVV.

The chain links TRBV5-1 to TRBJ1-1, with 9 bases aligning to TRBD1. Unmatched junction bases numbered 8, after V lost 3 bases and J lost 5 bases. The CDR3 extends over 15 amino acids. The germline V gene has CDR1 SGHRS and CDR2 YFSETQ. The CDR3 coding sequence is TGCGCCAGCAGCTCGCGGACAGGGGAGTTAACTGAAGCTTTCTTT. Its translation is CASSSRTGELTEAFF.

This clonotype occurred a few times. This rearrangement joins TRBV18 to TRBJ2-3; 11 bases map to TRBD2. Germline V gives CDR1 KGHSH, CDR2 LQKENI. The CDR3 runs 16 residues. J gave up 5 bases and V 5 bases, and 9 bases lay outside the gene matches. In nucleotides, the CDR3 is TGTGCCAGCTCAACTAGCGGGAGAGGTGCGGAAGATACGCAGTATTTT. Its translation: CASSTSGRGAEDTQYF.

This clonotype is hyperexpanded within its sample. The rearrangement uses TRBV6-5 and TRBJ1-2, with 7 bases fitting TRBD1. Germline V gene lookup returns CDR1 MNHEY and CDR2 SVGAGI. V shed 6 bases, J shed 8 bases, and the junction held 15 bases outside the gene matches. The CDR3 has 15 residues. This CDR3 is CASSPETGWVLGYTF. Written as DNA, the CDR3 is TGTGCCAGCAGCCCTGAGACAGGGTGGGTTTTAGGCTACACCTTC.

This clonotype is classed as large (0.1 to 1%). The V call is TRBV6-5, the J call TRBJ2-2; TRBD1 aligns across 10 bases. From germline, CDR1 is MNHEY and CDR2 SVGAGI. Trimming removed 7 bases from V and 3 bases from J; junction bases left unmatched: 5. This CDR3 has 15 residues. CDR3 sequence reads: CASTTGTGDTGELFF. CDR3 DNA: TGTGCCAGCACCACCGGGACAGGGGACACCGGGGAGCTGTTTTTT.

By sample share, this clonotype is medium-sized (0.01 to 0.1%). The gene calls are TRBV20-1 and TRBJ2-7; 8 bases align to TRBD1. Germline CDR1 reads DFQATT; CDR2 reads SNEGSKA (reference sequence). This CDR3 comprises 11 residues. With V trimmed by 6 bases and J by 5 bases, 3 bases remained unmatched. The DNA of the CDR3 is TGCAGTGCGGCAGGGGGCGACGAGCAGTACTTC. Residues: CSAAGGDEQYF.

In this sample, this clonotype turned up a few times. CDR3 in DNA: TGTGCCAGTAGCAGACTAGCGGGAGGGACTGGCACAGATACGCAGTATTTT. Its protein is CASSRLAGGTGTDTQYF. The chain recombines TRBV19 with TRBJ2-3, with TRBD2 matching 14 bases. Germline CDR1 and CDR2: LNHDA and SQIVND (reference sequence). The CDR3 consists of 17 residues. V gave up 6 bases and J gave up 1 base; unmatched junction bases: 6.

This clonotype qualifies as large. The CDR3, as DNA: TGTGCCAGCAGGAGCGTGACCGGGGAGCTGTTTTTT. This translates into CASRSVTGELFF. V is TRBV12-3 or TRBV12-4 and J is TRBJ2-2, with D unresolved. This CDR3 comprises 12 residues. The germline V and J ends were trimmed by 6 bases and 5 bases, with 7 bases remaining between them.

The CDR3 loop reads CASRPADRGDRDTEAFF. The CDR3 DNA reads TGTGCCAGTCGACCTGCCGACAGGGGGGATCGGGACACTGAAGCTTTCTTT. The rearrangement uses TRBV19 and TRBJ1-1, with 9 nucleotides matching TRBD1. The CDR3 spans 17 residues. V lost 8 bases to trimming and J lost 3 bases; unmatched junction nucleotides: 16. CDR1 is LNHDA and CDR2 is SQIVND in the germline V gene (reference sequence).

The chain carries TRBV19 and TRBJ2-2; D perhaps matches TRBD2 (5 bases). Germline V CDR1 and CDR2: LNHDA, SQIVND (reference sequence). This CDR3 has 17 residues. V was pared by 0 bases and J by 4 bases, with 15 bases between. CDR3 bases: TGTGCCAGTAGTATAGATCACAACAGAGCGGTCACCGGGGAGCTGTTTTTT. Encoded protein: CASSIDHNRAVTGELFF.

The chain combines TRBV24-1 with TRBJ2-6, with unresolved D. V lost 9 bases and J lost 0, with 17 bases in between. Germline lookup yields CDR1 KGHDR and CDR2 SFDVKD. There are 17 residues in the CDR3. CDR3 in DNA: TGTGCCACCTCCGAGAAGGGTTCCTCCTCTGGGGCCAACGTCCTGACTTTC. This gives the protein CATSEKGSSSGANVLTF.

By share, this clonotype counts as large. This chain uses TRBV19 with TRBJ2-6; D perhaps matches TRBD1 (7 bases). Germline loops: CDR1 LNHDA, CDR2 SQIVND (reference sequence). V dropped 10 bases and J dropped 0 bases, with 16 bases sitting between them. The CDR3 spans 16 residues. The CDR3 DNA follows: TGTGCCACTGCGCGGGACAGCGTCTCTGGGGCCAACGTCCTGACTTTC. This codes for CATARDSVSGANVLTF.

This clonotype has a handful of counts. The chain carries TRBV7-2 and TRBJ1-5; D unresolved. Germline values: CDR1 SGHTA, CDR2 FQGNSA. The CDR3 consists of 15 residues. V lost 5 bases, J lost 0 bases, and 11 bases lay in between. CDR3 in DNA: TGTGCCAGCAGCCCCTTATTAAATAGCAATCAGCCCCAGCATTTT. Amino acids: CASSPLLNSNQPQHF.

This clonotype is large. The chain is built from TRBV30 and TRBJ1-3; D remains ambiguous. The germline V gene encodes CDR1 GTSNPN and CDR2 SVGIG (reference sequence). Trimming removed 4 bases at V and 1 base at J, with 5 bases between. This CDR3 is 12 amino acids long. CDR3 amino acids: CAWMGSGNTIYF. Written as DNA, the CDR3 is TGTGCCTGGATGGGGTCTGGAAACACCATATATTTT.